This record looks at one TCR beta chain sequence and its context. The antigen remains unidentified. This entry comes from a study of cytomegalovirus exposure and HLA in healthy donors. General observations from the study: Most TCR sequences proved rare, with some public TCRs found in many donors. It was about 180 TCR beta chains that were listed as cytomegalovirus-associated.

Germline V gene lookup returns CDR1 SQVTM and CDR2 ANQGSEA. CDR3 length: 14 residues. V shed 5 bases and J shed 5 bases, with 18 bases lying between them. Primers included in the PCR were 60 Vbeta and 13 Jbeta primers. Produced via immunoSEQ multiplex PCR; TCRdb's table is partial and in-frame only. The sample holds about 93,000 clones, about four fifths seen once. This TCR derives from a man aged 25-45 years in good health and CMV-seronegative. The V call is TRBV29-1, the J call TRBJ2-5, with D maybe TRBD1 (6 bases). The sequencing sample was made of PBMCs. Here the CDR3 reads CSVSPPQGLETQYF. In DNA form, the CDR3 reads TGCAGCGTTTCCCCTCCCCAGGGGCTTGAGACCCAGTACTTC.